Listed below are T cell receptor beta chains from one sample, sequenced in a study of blood T cell repertoires in COVID-19. This table comes from immunoSEQ multiplex PCR, and its TCRdb copy is limited to in-frame clones, with some not included. The sample has tens of thousands of clones; approximately 88% are singletons. What was sequenced was peripheral blood. Receptors were obtained from a man aged 50-59 years with active COVID-19. CDR3s include the opening cysteine and the closing phenylalanine or tryptophan. Each record gives: J gene, clone size, D gene, V gene, CDR3 protein, CDR3 DNA. A D gene is named only where the DNA matches it firmly. Expanded clones get a size class; other rows say once, few or many, or leave the size out.

>TRBJ2-1|-|TRBD2|TRBV4-2
CASSQVTSGIYNEQFF
TGTGCCAGCAGCCAAGTAACTAGCGGGATCTACAATGAGCAGTTCTTC
>TRBJ1-5|-|-|TRBV20-1
CSASSGRSNQPQHF
TGCAGTGCTAGTTCTGGCAGAAGCAATCAGCCCCAGCATTTT
>TRBJ1-1|-|-|TRBV2
CASIEGGATAFF
TGTGCCAGCATCGAGGGGGGGGCGACGGCTTTCTTT
>TRBJ2-3|-|TRBD1|TRBV12-5
CASGFGTVDTQYF
TGTGCTAGTGGTTTTGGGACAGTAGATACGCAGTATTTT
>TRBJ1-1|-|-|TRBV5-1
CASSLEVGRTEAFF
TGCGCCAGCAGCTTGGAGGTCGGGAGAACTGAAGCTTTCTTT
>TRBJ1-6|-|-|TRBV7-3
CASSLRGGVGGSLHF
TGTGCCAGCAGCTTAAGGGGAGGGGTAGGGGGTTCCCTCCACTTT
>TRBJ1-1|-|-|TRBV30
CAWSVLWNTEAFF
TGTGCCTGGAGTGTACTGTGGAACACTGAAGCTTTCTTT
>TRBJ1-2|-|TRBD1|TRBV5-6
CASSLVGTVNRGYTF
TGTGCCAGCAGCTTGGTTGGGACAGTCAATAGGGGCTACACCTTC
>TRBJ2-2|-|TRBD2|TRBV6-2/TRBV6-3
CASSLPPGLAGAGELFF
TGTGCCAGCAGTTTACCGCCGGGACTAGCGGGAGCCGGGGAGCTGTTTTTT
>TRBJ1-5|few|TRBD1|TRBV6-2/TRBV6-3
CASSSTGQAINLSNQPQHF
TGTGCCAGCAGTTCAACAGGACAGGCGATAAATCTTAGCAATCAGCCCCAGCATTTT
>TRBJ2-3|-|-|TRBV24-1
CATSGAGARDTQYF
TGTGCCACCAGTGGGGCAGGGGCGAGAGATACGCAGTATTTT
>TRBJ2-7|-|TRBD1|TRBV7-6
CASSFDEGQTYEQYF
TGTGCCAGCAGCTTTGATGAGGGACAGACCTACGAGCAGTACTTC
>TRBJ1-2|-|-|TRBV28
CASSFLSSLNYGYTF
TGTGCCAGCAGTTTCTTGTCCTCTCTGAACTATGGCTACACCTTC
>TRBJ1-2|-|-|TRBV4-2
CASSQDPGNYGYTF
TGTGCCAGCAGCCAAGATCCAGGGAACTATGGCTACACCTTC
>TRBJ2-7|-|-|TRBV28
CASSPASGVLGYEQYF
TGTGCCAGCAGTCCCGCCTCAGGGGTATTGGGCTACGAGCAGTACTTC
>TRBJ2-7|-|-|TRBV4-3
CASSRSGRGPEQYF
TGCGCCAGCAGCCGGTCCGGCAGGGGCCCCGAGCAGTACTTC
>TRBJ1-2|-|TRBD1|TRBV7-6
CASSPTGTGVYGYTF
TGTGCCAGCAGCCCTACCGGGACAGGGGTCTATGGCTACACCTTC
>TRBJ2-5|-|TRBD2|TRBV12-3/TRBV12-4
CASVGGEETQYF
TGTGCCAGCGTGGGGGGGGAAGAGACCCAGTACTTC
>TRBJ2-2|-|TRBD2|TRBV4-2
CASSQDLAGMNTGELFF
TGTGCCAGCAGCCAAGATTTAGCGGGAATGAACACCGGGGAGCTGTTTTTT
>TRBJ1-2|-|TRBD1|TRBV6-2/TRBV6-3
CASSGTGVGGYTF
TGTGCCAGCAGCGGAACAGGGGTTGGAGGCTACACCTTC
>TRBJ1-3|few|-|TRBV6-5
CAAGDSGNTIYF
TGTGCCGCCGGTGACTCTGGAAACACCATATATTTT
>TRBJ1-3|once|-|TRBV19
CASSPRGSGNTIYF
TGTGCCAGTAGTCCCCGGGGCTCTGGAAACACCATATATTTT
>TRBJ1-6|-|TRBD1|TRBV6-4
CASSETGEDSPLHF
TGTGCCAGCAGCGAGACAGGGGAGGATTCACCCCTCCACTTT
>TRBJ2-3|-|TRBD2|TRBV27
CASKLGGTDTQYF
TGTGCCAGCAAGCTGGGAGGGACAGATACGCAGTATTTT
>TRBJ2-2|few|-|TRBV11-2
CASSRTDTGELFF
TGTGCCAGCAGCCGGACAGACACCGGGGAGCTGTTTTTT
>TRBJ1-5|-|TRBD1|TRBV19
CASSIGPDRDGQPQHF
TGTGCCAGTAGTATAGGTCCCGACAGGGACGGTCAGCCCCAGCATTTT
>TRBJ2-2|-|TRBD2|TRBV3-1/TRBV3-2
CASSDGTSGGNTGELFF
TGTGCCAGCAGCGACGGGACTAGCGGAGGGAACACCGGGGAGCTGTTTTTT
>TRBJ2-3|-|-|TRBV19
CASSPARFTDTQYF
TGTGCCAGTAGTCCAGCGAGATTCACAGATACGCAGTATTTT